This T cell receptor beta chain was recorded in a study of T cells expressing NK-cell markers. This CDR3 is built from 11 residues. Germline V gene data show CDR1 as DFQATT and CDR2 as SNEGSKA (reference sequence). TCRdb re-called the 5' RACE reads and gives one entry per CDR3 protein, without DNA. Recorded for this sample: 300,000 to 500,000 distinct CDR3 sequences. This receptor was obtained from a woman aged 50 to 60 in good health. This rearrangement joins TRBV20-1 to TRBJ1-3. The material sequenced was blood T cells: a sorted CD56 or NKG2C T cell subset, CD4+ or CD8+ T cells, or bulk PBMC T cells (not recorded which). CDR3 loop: CSSSIGNTIYF.